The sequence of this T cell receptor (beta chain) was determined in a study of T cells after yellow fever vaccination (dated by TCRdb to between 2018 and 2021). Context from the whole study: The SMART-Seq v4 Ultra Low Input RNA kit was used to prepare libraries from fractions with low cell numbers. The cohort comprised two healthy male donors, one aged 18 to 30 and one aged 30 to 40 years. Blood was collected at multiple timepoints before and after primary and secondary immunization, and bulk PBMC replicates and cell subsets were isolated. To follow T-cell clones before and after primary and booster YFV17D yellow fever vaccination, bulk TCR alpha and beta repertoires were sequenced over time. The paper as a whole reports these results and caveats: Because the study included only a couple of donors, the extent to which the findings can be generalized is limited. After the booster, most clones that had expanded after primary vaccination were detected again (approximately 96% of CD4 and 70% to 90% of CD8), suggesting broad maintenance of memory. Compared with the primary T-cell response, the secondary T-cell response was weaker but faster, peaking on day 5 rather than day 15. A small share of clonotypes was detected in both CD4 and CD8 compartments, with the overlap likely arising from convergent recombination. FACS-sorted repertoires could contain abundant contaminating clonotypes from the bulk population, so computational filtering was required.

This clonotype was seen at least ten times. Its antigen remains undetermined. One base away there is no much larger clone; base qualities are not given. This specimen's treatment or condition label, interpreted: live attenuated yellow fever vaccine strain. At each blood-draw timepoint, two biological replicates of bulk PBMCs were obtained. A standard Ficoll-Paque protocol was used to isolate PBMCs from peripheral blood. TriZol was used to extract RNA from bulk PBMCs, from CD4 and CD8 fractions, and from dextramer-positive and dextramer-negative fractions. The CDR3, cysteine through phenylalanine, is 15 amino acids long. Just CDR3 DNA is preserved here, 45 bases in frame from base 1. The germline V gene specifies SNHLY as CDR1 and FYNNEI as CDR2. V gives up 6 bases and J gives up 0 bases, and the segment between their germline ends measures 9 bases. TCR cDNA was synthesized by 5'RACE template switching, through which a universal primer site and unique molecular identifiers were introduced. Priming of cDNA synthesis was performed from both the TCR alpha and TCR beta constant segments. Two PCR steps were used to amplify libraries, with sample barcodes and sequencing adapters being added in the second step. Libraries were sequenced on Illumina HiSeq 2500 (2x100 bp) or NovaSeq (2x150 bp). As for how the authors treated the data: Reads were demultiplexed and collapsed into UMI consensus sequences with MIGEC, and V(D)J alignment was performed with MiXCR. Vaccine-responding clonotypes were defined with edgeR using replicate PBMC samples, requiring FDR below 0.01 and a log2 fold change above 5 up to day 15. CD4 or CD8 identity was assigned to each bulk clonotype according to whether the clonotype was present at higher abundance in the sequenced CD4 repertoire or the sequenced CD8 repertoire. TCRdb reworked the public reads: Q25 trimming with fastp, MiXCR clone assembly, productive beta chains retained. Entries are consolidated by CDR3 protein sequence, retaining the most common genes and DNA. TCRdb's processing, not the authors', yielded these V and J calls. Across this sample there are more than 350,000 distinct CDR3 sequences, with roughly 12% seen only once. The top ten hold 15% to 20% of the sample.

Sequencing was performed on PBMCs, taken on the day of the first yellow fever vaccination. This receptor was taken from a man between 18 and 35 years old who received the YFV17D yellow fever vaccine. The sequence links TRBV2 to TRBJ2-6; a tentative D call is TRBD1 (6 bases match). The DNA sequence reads TGTGCCAGCAGCCGGGACAACTCTGGGGCCAACGTCCTGACTTTC. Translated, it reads CASSRDNSGANVLTF.